This T cell receptor beta chain came from a study of T cell responses to AZD1222 COVID-19 vaccine. As for the study in general: Second-dose timings of about 4 or about 12 weeks were pooled. Findings and caveats of the study: Baseline seropositivity characterized only a handful of AZD1222 recipients. Spike-specific TCR depth and breadth grew after two AZD1222 doses.

Only in-frame clones appear in the TCRdb table, and some are missing; sequencing was by immunoSEQ multiplex PCR. This sample has more than 140,000 clones; about 90% occur once, and the top ten carry about 5%. Of note for this clone: Its antigen is not known.

This CDR3 is 17 amino acids long. The germline V and J ends were trimmed by 4 bases and 3 bases, with 19 bases remaining between them. Germline V gene lookup returns CDR1 SGHDN and CDR2 FVKESK. The chain links TRBV14 to TRBJ1-3, with D tentatively TRBD1 (6 bases). This sample comprised peripheral blood, obtained on day 0 of AZD1222 vaccination. The TCR originated in an adult in good health. CDR3 region: CASSPREGVALGNTIYF. CDR3 sequence (DNA): TGTGCCAGCAGCCCCAGGGAGGGGGTAGCTCTTGGAAACACCATATATTTT.